The 28 T cell receptor beta chains reported below all come from one sample, sequenced in a study of OX40 agonist ivuxolimab in advanced cancers. Data came from immunoSEQ multiplex PCR; TCRdb stores just in-frame clones and leaves some out. Counted here are under 85,000 clones, approximately 94% occurring once; the ten biggest clones make up around 5.1%. The sequences come from CD4+ or CD8+ T cells sorted from blood, collected in a trial of the OX40 agonist ivuxolimab. Every receptor here comes from an adult with an advanced solid tumor such as melanoma, head and neck, liver or kidney cancer.

The chain has TRBV21-1 and TRBJ1-3. TRBV21-1 is a recognized pseudogene. This CDR3 is built from 15 residues. The CDR3 protein is CASTSRRRAGNTIYF. CDR3 DNA: TGTGCCAGCACAAGCCGGAGGAGGGCTGGAAACACCATATATTTT.

This chain uses TRBV6-1 with TRBJ2-3; D is unresolved. Trimming pared 6 bases from V and 2 bases from J, leaving 15 bases between. The length of the CDR3 is 15 residues. The germline CDR1 and CDR2 sequences are MNHNS and SASEGT. The chain's CDR3 is CASRKPESFTDTQYF. The CDR3 coding sequence is TGTGCCAGCAGAAAACCAGAATCGTTCACAGATACGCAGTATTTT.

V and J are TRBV7-3 and TRBJ2-5; 8 bases line up with TRBD2. The CDR3 is made up of 16 amino acids. CDR1 SGHTA and CDR2 FQGTGA come from the germline V gene. J gave up 3 bases and V 5 bases, and 11 bases lay outside the gene matches. This CDR3 reads CASSPRSGRGEETQYF. CDR3 DNA sequence: TGTGCCAGCAGCCCGCGGAGCGGGAGAGGAGAAGAGACCCAGTACTTC.

V gene TRBV5-4 combines with J gene TRBJ1-1, with D perhaps TRBD1 (5 bases). The CDR3 totals 14 residues. Germline V gene data show CDR1 as SGHNT and CDR2 as YYREEE (reference sequence). The V end lost 0 bases, the J end lost 8 bases, and 14 bases lay between the germline ends. CDR3 in DNA: TGTGCCAGCAGCTTGGTACCGGGACCTAAGGAAGCTTTCTTT. It translates to CASSLVPGPKEAFF.

The rearrangement links TRBV29-1 to TRBJ2-5, with TRBD2 matching 12 bases. This CDR3 is 14 amino acids long. Germline loops: CDR1 SQVTM, CDR2 ANQGSEA. V lost 5 bases and J lost 0; bases outside the gene matches: 1. CDR3 protein: CSVRLAGDQETQYF. The CDR3 DNA sequence: TGCAGCGTTCGACTAGCGGGAGACCAAGAGACCCAGTACTTC. The whole variable domain, remainder taken from reference TRBV29-1 and TRBJ2-5, is SAVISQKPSRDICQRGTSLTIQCQVDSQVTMMFWYRQQPGQSLTLIATANQGSEATYESGFVIDKFPISRPNLTFSTLTVSNMSPEDSSIYLCSVRLAGDQETQYFGPGTRLLVL.

This clone was observed once. This chain uses TRBV28 with TRBJ1-1; 8 nucleotides agree with TRBD1. The CDR3 totals 15 residues. With 10 bases clipped from V and 2 bases from J, the junction kept 12 bases outside the gene matches. Germline V gives CDR1 MDHEN, CDR2 SYDVKM. The CDR3 loop is CATKTRQGINTEAFF. The DNA for the CDR3 is TGTGCCACCAAGACTAGACAGGGGATAAACACTGAAGCTTTCTTT. Looking up the rest from reference TRBV28 and TRBJ1-1 gives the full variable domain: DVKVTQSSRYLVKRTGEKVFLECVQDMDHENMFWYRQDPGLGLRLIYFSYDVKMKEKGDIPEGYSVSREKKERFSLILESASTNQTSMYLCATKTRQGINTEAFFGQGTRLTVV.

This chain joins TRBV15 and TRBJ2-2; tentatively, D is TRBD2 (5 bases). V dropped 1 base and J dropped 5 bases, with 11 bases sitting between them. The CDR3 runs to 15 residues. Germline assignment: CDR1 LNHNV and CDR2 YYDKDF (reference sequence). The CDR3 nucleotides are TGTGCCACCAGCAGAGGTGGGAGTTGGACCGGGGAGCTGTTTTTT. Protein sequence: CATSRGGSWTGELFF.

V is TRBV18 and J is TRBJ1-1; 8 bases line up with TRBD1. Trimming removed 6 bases from V and 5 bases from J; junction bases left unmatched: 8. The CDR3 loop spans 14 amino acids. CDR1 and CDR2 (germline): KGHSH, LQKENI. Here the CDR3 reads CASSPPGQGTEAFF. CDR3 nucleotide sequence: TGTGCCAGCTCCCCCCCAGGACAGGGAACTGAAGCTTTCTTT.

The chain carries TRBV6-1 and TRBJ1-2, with 7 bases identical to TRBD1. The V gene's germline CDR1 is MNHNS and CDR2 SASEGT. The V and J ends lost 2 bases and 4 bases, in that order; junction bases with no gene match: 13. The CDR3 spans 17 residues. CDR3 residues: CASSEKVYGDRAYGYTF. CDR3 DNA: TGTGCCAGCAGTGAAAAGGTTTACGGTGACAGGGCCTATGGCTACACCTTC.

The genes are TRBV27 and TRBJ2-7; 13 bases are a match to TRBD2. V dropped 5 bases and J dropped 12; count of bases not matched to a gene: 19. Germline lookup yields CDR1 MNHEY and CDR2 SMNVEV (reference sequence). The CDR3 loop spans 17 amino acids. For the CDR3, the DNA is TGTGCCAGCAGTCCCCGTGGGGGTGGGACTAGCGGGACCAAAGGGTACTTC. It codes for CASSPRGGGTSGTKGYF.

This chain joins TRBV4-2 and TRBJ2-1; TRBD2 aligns across 7 bases. Germline V gives CDR1 LGHNA, CDR2 YNFKEQ. J gave up 1 base and V 2 bases, and 14 bases lay outside the gene matches. CDR3 length equals 19 residues. The CDR3 DNA is TGTGCCAGCAGCCAACAGCCAGGAGTGGCTAGCGGTTCCTACAATGAGCAGTTCTTC. This translates into CASSQQPGVASGSYNEQFF.

The J gene is TRBJ2-1, the V gene TRBV18; D unresolved. The germline V and J ends were trimmed by 6 bases and 12 bases, with 12 bases remaining between them. Germline assignment: CDR1 KGHSH and CDR2 LQKENI. This CDR3 is built from 11 residues. The CDR3 sequence: CASSSDWRQFF. In nucleotides, the CDR3 is TGTGCCAGCTCCTCCGATTGGAGGCAGTTCTTC.

The chain joins TRBV7-3 to TRBJ2-1, with TRBD1 matching over 11 bases. V was pared by 6 bases and J by 0 bases, with 4 bases of the junction left unmatched. This CDR3 comprises 16 residues. Germline CDR1 is SGHTA and CDR2 is FQGTGA. The CDR3 DNA is TGTGCCAGCAGAGCCGGGACAGGGGGCTCCTACAATGAGCAGTTCTTC. Translating it yields CASRAGTGGSYNEQFF.

J is TRBJ2-5 and V is TRBV6-6; 7 nucleotides line up with TRBD2. Germline-derived CDR1 and CDR2 are MNHNY and SVGAGI (reference sequence). V lost 5 bases and J lost 1; bases outside the gene matches: 7. The CDR3 covers 15 residues. The CDR3 nucleotides are TGTGCCAGCAGTAAAGGGACTACAACCCAAGAGACCCAGTACTTC. Protein product: CASSKGTTTQETQYF.

The chain uses TRBV28 and TRBJ2-1; D is possibly TRBD1 or TRBD2 (5 bases each). Germline values: CDR1 MDHEN, CDR2 SYDVKM. The germline V and J ends were trimmed by 3 bases and 6 bases, with 9 bases remaining between them. CDR3 length equals 13 residues. DNA of the CDR3: TGTGCCAGCAGTTTTACTAGGGGCAATGAGCAGTTCTTC. The encoded protein is CASSFTRGNEQFF.

The rearrangement links TRBV6-5 to TRBJ2-3, with D tentatively TRBD2 (6 bases). CDR3 length equals 16 residues. Trimming left V 0 bases short and J 0 bases short, with 10 bases between. Germline-derived CDR1 and CDR2 are MNHEY and SVGAGI. The DNA of the CDR3 is TGTGCCAGCAGTTACTCGTTCGGGACTAGCACAGATACGCAGTATTTT. It yields the protein CASSYSFGTSTDTQYF.

The V gene is TRBV28, the J gene TRBJ2-6; 7 positions match TRBD2. V lost 3 bases and J lost 1; bases outside the gene matches: 9. This CDR3 comprises 18 residues. Germline CDR1 and CDR2: MDHEN and SYDVKM. The chain's CDR3 is CASSLVAGVPSGANVLTF. CDR3 DNA sequence: TGTGCCAGCAGTTTGGTCGCGGGAGTACCGTCTGGGGCCAACGTCCTGACTTTC.

The rearrangement uses TRBV30 and TRBJ1-5, with D maybe TRBD1 (6 bases). This CDR3 is 15 amino acids long. V was clipped by 2 bases and J by 0 bases, with 11 bases between them. Germline assignment: CDR1 GTSNPN and CDR2 SVGIG (reference sequence). As DNA, the CDR3 is TGTGCCTGGAGTCTAGGGGGATATAGCAATCAGCCCCAGCATTTT. It is translated as CAWSLGGYSNQPQHF.

This rearrangement joins TRBV30 to TRBJ2-7, with D maybe TRBD1 (6 bases). Germline CDR1 is GTSNPN and CDR2 is SVGIG (reference sequence). CDR3 length: 13 amino acids. Trimming pared 0 bases from V and 2 bases from J, leaving 8 bases between. CDR3 sequence (DNA): TGTGCCTGGAGTGTTACAGGGACCTACGAGCAGTACTTC. Its protein product is CAWSVTGTYEQYF.

The chain employs TRBV7-3 and TRBJ2-7; weak D call: TRBD1 (7 bases). Deletions cut 2 bases from V and 2 bases from J, with 13 bases between. Germline loops: CDR1 SGHTA, CDR2 FQGTGA. The CDR3 is 15 amino acids. The CDR3 region is CASSLQGGLPYEQYF. DNA of the CDR3: TGTGCCAGCAGCTTACAGGGGGGCTTACCCTACGAGCAGTACTTC. Full variable domain (remainder filled in from reference TRBV7-3 and TRBJ2-7): GAGVSQTPSNKVTEKGKYVELRCDPISGHTALYWYRQSLGQGPEFLIYFQGTGAADDSGLPNDRFFAVRPEGSVSTLKIQRTERGDSAVYLCASSLQGGLPYEQYFGPGTRLTVT.

The CDR3 reads CASSLDERDGQFF. In DNA form, the CDR3 reads TGTGCCAGCAGCTTAGATGAGCGGGATGGGCAGTTCTTC. The rearrangement joins TRBV7-8 to TRBJ2-1; 7 bases fit TRBD2. The CDR3 runs to 13 residues. After removal of 1 base from V and 12 bases from J, the junction contained 6 bases not matched to a gene. From germline, CDR1 is SGHVS and CDR2 FQNEAQ.

The chain employs TRBV7-2 and TRBJ2-5; 7 bases align to TRBD2. The J segment lost 5 bases and the V segment lost 4 bases, leaving 10 bases of the junction unmatched. The CDR3 sequence is 15 residues long. CDR1 SGHTA and CDR2 FQGNSA come from the germline V gene. The CDR3 bases are TGTGCCAGCAGCTGGGAGGGGACTACTGGGGAGACCCAGTACTTC. Translated, it gives CASSWEGTTGETQYF.

This clone was seen once. The V call is TRBV11-3, the J call TRBJ2-7; 11 positions agree with TRBD1. From germline, CDR1 is SGHNT and CDR2 YENEEA. V was pared by 4 bases and J by 7 bases, with 6 bases of the junction left unmatched. CDR3 size: 14 residues. The CDR3 region has the DNA TGTGCCAGCAGCTGGACCGGGACAGGGGGGGAGCAGTACTTC. As protein: CASSWTGTGGEQYF.

DNA for the CDR3: TGTGCCAGCAGCCCGGGCGGGGGGGGCCCCGGGGAGCTGTTTTTT. Its translation: CASSPGGGGPGELFF. The rearrangement joins TRBV28 to TRBJ2-2; TRBD2 matches at 9 bases. CDR1 and CDR2 from the germline V gene are MDHEN and SYDVKM. The CDR3 totals 15 residues. The junction had 8 bases not matched to a gene; V was cut back by 6 bases and J by 6 bases.

In its sample, this clone was seen once. The CDR3 protein is CASRLAGAGEQYF. The CDR3 coding sequence is TGTGCCAGCAGACTAGCGGGAGCTGGAGAGCAGTACTTC. The chain joins TRBV6-5 to TRBJ2-7, with 11 nucleotides matching TRBD2. The V gene end was trimmed by 6 bases and the J gene end by 7 bases; junction bases not matched to a gene: 5. There are 13 residues in the CDR3. Germline lookup yields CDR1 MNHEY and CDR2 SVGAGI.

The J gene is TRBJ2-2, the V gene TRBV27; no clear D. This CDR3 is built from 12 residues. Deletions cut 8 bases from V and 6 bases from J, with 10 bases between. Germline CDR1 MNHEY, CDR2 SMNVEV (reference sequence). CDR3 region: CASRYTAGELFF. The DNA for the CDR3 is TGTGCCAGCCGCTACACGGCCGGGGAGCTGTTTTTT.

This clone was detected once. The rearrangement links TRBV15 to TRBJ2-5; maybe TRBD1 (5 bases). Germline values: CDR1 LNHNV, CDR2 YYDKDF (reference sequence). V was pared by 0 bases and J by 9 bases, with 17 bases between. The CDR3 is 15 residues long. CDR3 sequence reads: CATSRDGAVQVAQYF. The CDR3 DNA sequence: TGTGCCACCAGCAGAGATGGGGCGGTCCAAGTGGCCCAGTACTTC.

The chain uses TRBV11-2 and TRBJ1-4; D call uncertain. Trimming removed 5 bases at V and 3 bases at J, with 10 bases between. The CDR3 covers 14 residues. Germline V gives CDR1 SGHAT, CDR2 FQNNGV. The CDR3 loop is CASSRPNPNEKLFF. DNA for the CDR3: TGTGCCAGCAGCCGACCGAACCCTAATGAAAAACTGTTTTTT.